This T cell receptor beta chain was documented in a study of T cell repertoires in cytomegalovirus infection. On the study more broadly: The study used recently identified HLA-C-restricted and well-studied HLA-B-restricted CMV epitopes. Matching HLA type and CMV infection were both indicated by public TCR beta signatures.

Per the germline V gene, CDR1 is DFQATT and CDR2 is SNEGSKA (reference sequence). Trimming took 4 bases from V and 5 from J, leaving 5 bases between them. The CDR3 consists of 10 residues. Turning to this clonotype: Its matching antigen is unknown.

One entry per CDR3 protein, called by TCRdb with MiXCR from the reads. The table records some 350,000 distinct CDR3 sequences, nearly 35% of them present only once. This receptor was taken from a human donor in good health (CMV status not recorded). Some clones in this sample may be carry-over from other donors' samples. This specimen was cultured PBMCs, taken from culture after CMV antigen stimulation. The J gene is TRBJ1-1, the V gene TRBV20-1, with D uncertain. The CDR3 sequence: CSAIGTEAFF. CDR3 DNA: TGCAGTGCTATTGGAACTGAAGCTTTCTTT.